A single sample is the source of the 9 T cell receptor beta chains below, sequenced in a study of cytomegalovirus exposure and HLA in healthy donors. PCR involved 60 Vbeta and 13 Jbeta primers. Libraries were prepared by immunoSEQ multiplex PCR; TCRdb keeps only in-frame clonotypes and omits some of them. The data show 150,000 to 200,000 clones, just over 75% seen once. The sequenced material came from PBMCs. These receptors were taken from a woman in her 30s in good health and CMV-seropositive.

The J gene is TRBJ1-1, the V gene TRBV15; 8 bases align to TRBD1. The CDR3 is made up of 13 amino acids. V shed 5 bases and J 10 bases; nucleotides not matched to a gene: 9. Germline V gene data show CDR1 as LNHNV and CDR2 as YYDKDF (reference sequence). CDR3 loop: CATSDARGRGAFF. The CDR3 DNA reads TGTGCCACCAGCGATGCCAGGGGGCGCGGAGCTTTCTTT. Full variable domain (remainder filled in from reference TRBV15 and TRBJ1-1): DAMVIQNPRYQVTQFGKPVTLSCSQTLNHNVMYWYQQKSSQAPKLLFHYYDKDFNNEADTPDNFQSRRPNTSFCFLDIRSPGLGDTAMYLCATSDARGRGAFFGQGTRLTVV.

This sequence joins TRBV15 and TRBJ2-3; no clear D gene. The CDR3 has 16 amino acids. V was clipped by 0 bases and J by 2 bases, with 12 bases between them. Germline CDR1 and CDR2: LNHNV and YYDKDF (reference sequence). CDR3 protein: CATSRDQSSITDTQYF. In DNA form, the CDR3 reads TGTGCCACCAGCAGAGATCAATCTAGTATCACAGATACGCAGTATTTT.

The chain has TRBV10-2 and TRBJ2-2, with D perhaps TRBD1 (5 bases). CDR1 is WSHSY and CDR2 is SAAADI in the germline V gene. This CDR3 contains 16 residues. The V and J ends lost 8 bases and 0 bases respectively, with 16 bases between them. The CDR3 region is CASPKYRWSNTGELFF. The CDR3 nucleotides read TGCGCCAGCCCGAAATACAGGTGGTCGAACACCGGGGAGCTGTTTTTT.

The J gene is TRBJ2-3, the V gene TRBV6-5; TRBD1 might be the D (6 bases). Germline V gives CDR1 MNHEY, CDR2 SVGAGI. The V end lost 6 bases, the J end lost 1 base, and 8 bases lay between the germline ends. The CDR3 is 13 residues long. The DNA for the CDR3 is TGTGCCAGCAGACAGGGAGGCACAGATACGCAGTATTTT. As protein: CASRQGGTDTQYF.

This chain connects TRBV4-3 to TRBJ2-7, with 7 bases that match TRBD1. V lost 0 bases, J lost 0 bases, and 5 bases stayed unmatched. CDR1 is LGHNA and CDR2 is YSLEER in the germline V gene. The CDR3 loop spans 16 amino acids. CDR3 sequence reads: CASSQDSRDSSYEQYF. CDR3 bases: TGCGCCAGCAGCCAAGATTCTCGGGACAGCTCCTACGAGCAGTACTTC.

This chain connects TRBV5-6 to TRBJ1-1; no clear D gene. CDR3 length equals 15 residues. Trimming took off 0 bases at V and 1 base at J, with 10 bases between the two ends. Germline CDR1 is SGHDT and CDR2 is YYEEEE. The chain's CDR3 is CASSLAASGNTEAFF. CDR3 bases: TGTGCCAGCAGCTTGGCCGCCAGCGGGAACACTGAAGCTTTCTTT.

The chain is built from TRBV2 and TRBJ1-5; possibly TRBD1 for D (6 bases). In germline, CDR1 is SNHLY, CDR2 FYNNEI. The CDR3 loop spans 15 amino acids. Trimming removed 3 bases at V and 2 bases at J, with 11 bases between. CDR3 protein: CASSDTGPGNQPQHF. Here the CDR3 DNA reads TGTGCCAGCAGTGACACAGGGCCGGGCAATCAGCCCCAGCATTTT.

This chain links TRBV10-3 with TRBJ2-2; D unclear. The CDR3 has 14 residues. Germline CDR1 is ENHRY and CDR2 is SYGVKD. Between the trimmed V and J ends, which lost 6 bases and 4 bases, there was a span of 12 bases. CDR3 sequence reads: CAISFDTSTGELFF. CDR3 coding DNA: TGTGCCATCAGCTTCGACACAAGCACCGGGGAGCTGTTTTTT.

On this clone itself: A read error may produce the germline difference seen at one junction end. V usage is TRBV27 and J usage is TRBJ1-2; D is uncertain. The CDR3 totals 16 residues. The germline CDR1 and CDR2 sequences are MNHEY and SMNVEV (reference sequence). Here the CDR3 reads CASSLVAARPSVGFAF. The CDR3 coding sequence is TGTGCCAGCAGTTTAGTCGCGGCAAGACCCTCAGTTGGTTTCGCCTTC.